This T cell receptor (beta chain) is drawn from a study of cytomegalovirus exposure and HLA in healthy donors. General study points: According to an earlier analysis, most TCR beta V segments yielded productive rearrangements about 87% or about 30% of the time. It was confirmed in vitro that a few of the CMV-associated chains were specific for CMV antigens.

The CDR3 extends over 14 amino acids. Germline V gene lookup returns CDR1 MNHEY and CDR2 SMNVEV (reference sequence). V lost 6 bases to trimming and J lost 1 base, with 13 bases between them. In regard to this clone: Its antigen is not known.

In the PCR, 60 Vbeta and 13 Jbeta primers were used. TCRdb keeps only in-frame clones here, not all; method: immunoSEQ multiplex PCR. The sample lists about 98,000 clones, approximately 79% seen once, with approximately 1.8% in the top ten. The TCR sequence derives from a male donor in good health and CMV-seronegative. The sample taken for sequencing was PBMCs. The chain carries TRBV27 and TRBJ2-7, with a weak D call TRBD1 (5 bases). The CDR3 DNA follows: TGTGCCAGCAGATTTTTAGGGGATTCCTACGAGCAGTACTTC. Protein: CASRFLGDSYEQYF.